This TCR beta chain emerged from a study of OX40 agonist ivuxolimab in advanced cancers. Study at large: Every 2 weeks, patients got intravenous ivuxolimab at one of six dose levels (0.01-10 mg/kg).

Study-wide findings and caveats: Clones of CD4+ and CD8+ blood T cells grew by week 6 at doses of 0.1 to 3.0 mg/kg. Low normalized T-cell clonal expansion was additionally recorded for some nonresponders. Relative to CD4+, CD8+ T cells held more expanded clones on average.

The method was immunoSEQ multiplex PCR; TCRdb's version includes in-frame clones alone and lacks a portion of them. The sample has some 70,000 clones; 65% to 90% are singletons. This clone has only one observation. Its antigen is still unknown. The CDR3 is 15 residues long. The ends were cut back, 5 bases at V and 3 bases at J, with 17 bases in the middle. Germline CDR1 and CDR2: SGHVS and FQNEAQ. Sequencing was performed on CD4+ or CD8+ T cells sorted from blood, taken in a trial of the OX40 agonist ivuxolimab. V usage is TRBV7-8 and J usage is TRBJ2-7; D tentatively fits TRBD1 or TRBD2 (5 bases each). The sequence was collected from an adult with an advanced solid tumor such as melanoma, head and neck, liver or kidney cancer. CDR3 nucleotides: TGTGCCAGCAGCGGAACCGGGACCCCGGGCTACGAGCAGTACTTC. Translation: CASSGTGTPGYEQYF.